Listed below are T cell receptor beta chains from one sample, sequenced in a study of blood T cell repertoires in COVID-19. Data came from immunoSEQ multiplex PCR; TCRdb stores just in-frame clones and leaves some out. This table has 250,000 or so clones, 85% to 95% appearing once. Sequencing used PBMCs or T cells enriched from blood (not recorded which). These receptors were obtained from a man aged 40-49 years who had been exposed to COVID-19. Each CDR3 is given with its conserved first and last residue. D genes are given only for firm matches. The size entry is marked missing in some rows and otherwise reads once, few, many or a size class.

size	V	length	D	J	DNA	CDR3
NA	TRBV7-6	14	TRBD2	TRBJ2-3	TGTGCCAGCAGCTCACTAGCGAAGACAGATACGCAGTATTTT	CASSSLAKTDTQYF
NA	TRBV28	14	TRBD1	TRBJ2-1	TGTGCCAGCAGTGGGGACAGGGGGGACAATGAGCAGTTCTTC	CASSGDRGDNEQFF
NA	TRBV12-3/TRBV12-4	11	NA	TRBJ1-1	TGTGCCAGCAGGGCGAACACTGAAGCTTTCTTT	CASRANTEAFF
few	TRBV6-1	16	NA	TRBJ1-5	TGTGCCAGCAGTGAAAGGGTTGGGGCTTGGGATCAGCCCCAGCATTTT	CASSERVGAWDQPQHF
NA	TRBV6-5	15	TRBD2	TRBJ2-5	TGTGCCAGCAAGCTACTAGCGGGGGACCGATGGACCCAGTACTTC	CASKLLAGDRWTQYF
once	TRBV27	15	NA	TRBJ1-6	TGTGCCAGCAGTTTGGTGGGCAGGGGTACGTCACCCCTCCACTTT	CASSLVGRGTSPLHF
NA	TRBV28	18	TRBD1	TRBJ1-3	TGTGCCAGCAGTTTATGGGCCGGGACAGTAGGGGCTGGAAACACCATATATTTT	CASSLWAGTVGAGNTIYF
NA	TRBV19	16	NA	TRBJ2-5	TGTGCCAGTAGTATAAACCGAGGACACTTCCAAGAGACCCAGTACTTC	CASSINRGHFQETQYF
NA	TRBV29-1	16	TRBD1	TRBJ2-2	TGCAGCGTACGAGGGGGCGCGAGGTCTCCGACCGGGGAGCTGTTTTTT	CSVRGGARSPTGELFF
NA	TRBV30	17	NA	TRBJ1-6	TGTGCCTGGATTCTAGGGGGTGCAAGCTCCTATAATTCACCCCTCCACTTT	CAWILGGASSYNSPLHF
NA	TRBV30	13	NA	TRBJ1-4	TGTGCCCTAGGGGTCGGCCATAATGAAAAACTGTTTTTT	CALGVGHNEKLFF
NA	TRBV6-2/TRBV6-3	12	NA	TRBJ1-1	TGTGCCAGCAGTCTCAGGGGTACTGAAGCTTTCTTT	CASSLRGTEAFF
NA	TRBV9	15	TRBD2	TRBJ2-1	TGTGCCAGCAGCGTAGGGGCTAGCGGGAGGAATGAGCAGTTCTTC	CASSVGASGRNEQFF
NA	TRBV3-1/TRBV3-2	14	NA	TRBJ1-4	TGTGCCAGCAGCCGGGGCAGGGAGGGCGAAAAACTGTTTTTT	CASSRGREGEKLFF
NA	TRBV7-2	14	NA	TRBJ1-5	TGTGCCAGCAGCCCTCAGACAGTCAATCAGCCCCAGCATTTT	CASSPQTVNQPQHF
NA	TRBV18	14	NA	TRBJ2-5	TGTGCCAGCTCACCAAGGGGTTTCCAAGAGACCCAGTACTTC	CASSPRGFQETQYF
NA	TRBV19	15	NA	TRBJ2-2	TGTGCCAGTAGTACGACGGGAGTTGGAGCCGGGGAGCTGTTTTTT	CASSTTGVGAGELFF
NA	TRBV12-3/TRBV12-4	13	TRBD2	TRBJ2-1	TGTGCCAGCACTTCGACTAGCGGATATGAGCAGTTCTTC	CASTSTSGYEQFF
NA	TRBV19	14	NA	TRBJ1-6	TGTGCCAGTAGTAGGGACACCGTAAATTCACCCCTCCACTTT	CASSRDTVNSPLHF
NA	TRBV2	11	NA	TRBJ2-5	TGTGCCAGCAGTGCAGGGGAGACCCAGTACTTC	CASSAGETQYF
NA	TRBV19	15	TRBD1	TRBJ2-2	TGTGCCCCCTCCCCCGGGACAGCGAACACCGGGGAGCTGTTTTTT	CAPSPGTANTGELFF
NA	TRBV28	15	NA	TRBJ1-1	TGTGCCAGCAGTTTAATCGCGGGGGGCCCGGCTGAAGCTTTCTTT	CASSLIAGGPAEAFF
NA	TRBV6-5	15	TRBD1	TRBJ2-2	TGTGCCAGCAGCCGACAGGGCGGAGGCACCGGGGAGCTGTTTTTT	CASSRQGGGTGELFF
NA	TRBV7-2	15	NA	TRBJ2-2	TGTGCCAGCAGACGGACAGTTTCGGCGTCCGGGGAGCTGTTTTTT	CASRRTVSASGELFF
NA	TRBV18	15	TRBD2	TRBJ2-1	TGTGCCAGCTCACCATCAGGACTAGCGGGAGATGAGCAGTTCTTC	CASSPSGLAGDEQFF
NA	TRBV10-3	14	NA	TRBJ1-5	TGTGCCATCAGTGAGTCCCGGGGGACTCAGCCCCAGCATTTT	CAISESRGTQPQHF
NA	TRBV24-1	19	TRBD2	TRBJ2-1	TGTGCCACCAGTGATACCGGGACTAGCGGGAGGGCCCCCCCAAACGTGCAGTTCTTC	CATSDTGTSGRAPPNVQFF
NA	TRBV25-1	15	TRBD1	TRBJ1-2	TGTGCCAGCAGTGAAGGGCAGGGGGTAGATAATGGCTACACCTTC	CASSEGQGVDNGYTF
NA	TRBV19	15	NA	TRBJ2-7	TGTGCCAGTAGTATCCGTATTGGAGTTCCCAACGAGCAGTACTTC	CASSIRIGVPNEQYF
NA	TRBV27	14	NA	TRBJ1-6	TGTGCCAGCAGACCGACAGTTCACGGATCACCCCTCCACTTT	CASRPTVHGSPLHF
NA	TRBV11-2	13	NA	TRBJ1-2	TGTGCCAGCAGCTTAGGGGACTACTATGGCTACACCTTC	CASSLGDYYGYTF
NA	TRBV12-3/TRBV12-4	12	NA	TRBJ1-1	TGTGCCAGCAGTTTAATCATGGCAGAAGCTTTCTTT	CASSLIMAEAFF
NA	TRBV7-2	11	NA	TRBJ2-1	TGTGCCAGCGGCCGACTCCGGGAGCAGTTCTTC	CASGRLREQFF